This T cell receptor beta chain was captured by sequencing in a study of blood T cells in healthy people across ages (dated by TCRdb to 2013 to 2016). Regarding the research as a whole: In model experiments, template switching captured roughly one uniquely barcoded TCR beta cDNA molecule for every two T cells. To avoid experimental bias, donors of different ages were spread randomly across the sequencing lanes. Age-related changes in TCR beta repertoire diversity were measured in the study by deep sequencing normalized with unique cDNA molecular identifiers. Two additional independent replicas of 1 million unique cDNA reads from the same blood draw were analyzed for two donors (one aged 18 to 30 and one aged 80 or older). The donors were split into four age groups: young (average roughly 15 years), middle-aged (39), aged (62) and long-lived (approximately 80). Summary of the overall study and its limitations: A strong correlation was found between observed TCR beta diversity and the percentage of naive T cells measured by flow cytometry. Observed TCR beta diversity per million T cells fell roughly linearly with age, and a significant reduction was already apparent by age approximately 40. Because donor CMV infection status was unknown, age-related changes in expanded clonotypes were potentially confounded. The long-lived group showed more naive CD4+ T cells, fewer expanded clones and increased TCR diversity than the aged group, suggesting age selection. Since profiling was done on bulk unsorted PBMCs, naive and antigen-experienced compartments could not be conclusively compared. Estimates of total diversity based on one million sequenced T cells were considered lower bounds and underestimates.

This clonotype was recorded at least ten times. What antigen it recognizes has not been identified. No base-level quality is on record; no much larger clone is a single base apart. There are 14 amino acids in the CDR3, from cysteine to phenylalanine inclusive. Only CDR3 DNA is held: 42 bases, read in frame from base 1. The germline V gene gives CDR1 as SGHTA and CDR2 as FQGNSA. V is shortened by 4 bases, J by 8 bases, and the region joining them spans 15 bases. The donors were roughly 39 Caucasian individuals from Russia, aged roughly 6 to 95 years, who were systemically healthy. Roughly 9.5 milliliters of peripheral blood were drawn from each donor into EDTA-treated Vacutainer tubes. Ficoll-Paque density-gradient centrifugation was used to isolate PBMCs, with at least 6.5 million per sample. Trizol reagent was used to extract total RNA from PBMCs, with at least 5 micrograms per sample. For every donor, an aliquot of PBMCs went through flow cytometry to measure the percentages of naive CD45RAhigh/CD27high T cells.

The library was built by means of 5' RACE. The sequencer was an Illumina HiSeq 2500. A second PCR of about 6 to 11 cycles was performed with a sample-barcoded 5' primer and a J-beta primer mix. A unique molecular identifier was introduced onto each TCR beta cDNA molecule by a template-switch 5' adaptor carrying 12 random nucleotides. Each sample yielded at least 2.5 million CDR3-containing paired-end reads. First-strand cDNA synthesis was performed from all RNA using the Mint cDNA synthesis kit, with priming by a TRBC-specific oligonucleotide. After uracil-DNA glycosylase treatment, a first 18-cycle PCR used universal primers M1SS and BC2_uni_R on all cDNA. Concerning the study's data processing: For normalization, 1 million high-quality reads, each with a distinct molecular identifier, were randomly selected from each sample. Instead of being binned into consensus sequences, reads that shared molecular identifiers were thrown out. MiTCR, with a Q25 quality threshold and the strictest error-elimination algorithm, was used for CDR3 identification, clonotype clustering and error correction. A nonparametric unseen species model using Euler transformation provided a lower-bound estimate of total TCR beta diversity. The raw public data were reprocessed by TCRdb itself: fastp quality trimming at Q25, MiXCR clonotype calling, in-frame beta chains only. A single entry per CDR3 protein holds the most common genes and DNA from its merged rows. The V and J calls, along with clone size, are taken from TCRdb and not from the paper's own processing. The table for this sample lists about 1.5 million distinct CDR3 sequences; roughly two fifths of them were counted only once. The top ten constitute about 3.8% of the sample.

The rearranged segments are TRBV7-2 and TRBJ2-1, with TRBD2 tentatively as D gene (6 bases match). Sequencing input: blood. The receptor was derived from a woman aged 18-35 years in good health. CDR3 reads: CASSSSQASDEQFF. The DNA sequence is given as TGTGCCAGCAGCTCCTCTCAGGCTAGCGATGAGCAGTTCTTC.